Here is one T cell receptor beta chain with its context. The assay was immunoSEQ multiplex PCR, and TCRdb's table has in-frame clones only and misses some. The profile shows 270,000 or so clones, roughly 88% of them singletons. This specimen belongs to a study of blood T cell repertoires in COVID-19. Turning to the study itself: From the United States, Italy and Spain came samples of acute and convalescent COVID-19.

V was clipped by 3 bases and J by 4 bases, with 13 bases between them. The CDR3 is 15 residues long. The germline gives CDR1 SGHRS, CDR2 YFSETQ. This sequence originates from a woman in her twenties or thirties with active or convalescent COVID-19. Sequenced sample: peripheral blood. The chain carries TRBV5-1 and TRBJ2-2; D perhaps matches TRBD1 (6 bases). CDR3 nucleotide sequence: TGCGCCAGCAGCTGGATTACAGGGAGCACCGGGGAGCTGTTTTTT. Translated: CASSWITGSTGELFF.